This TCR beta chain was captured in a study of T-cell reconstitution after alpha-beta-depleted transplantation in children. General observations from the study: After transplant, at about two months, alpha-beta T cells were reportedly derived from several hundred expanded graft clones.

This clonotype has a count of ten or more. Its matching antigen is unknown. Library preparation (for TCRbeta) was performed with unique molecular identifiers. One entry per CDR3 protein, called by TCRdb with MiXCR from the PCR reads. Among almost 500,000 distinct CDR3 sequences listed, roughly 10% were seen once. Germline values: CDR1 SQVTM, CDR2 ANQGSEA. CDR3 length: 12 amino acids. The V end lost 3 bases, the J end lost 4 bases, and 9 bases lay between the germline ends. The source of this sequence is a child aged 2-15 years with inherited bone marrow failure, due to receive a stem cell transplant. Sequences were derived from PBMCs, sampled before TCRalphabeta/CD19-depleted stem cell transplant. This chain connects TRBV29-1 to TRBJ1-2, with D uncertain. For the CDR3, the DNA is TGCAGCGTTGATCCTCCCAGCTATGGCTACACCTTC. It translates to CSVDPPSYGYTF. Based on the CDR3 plus reference TRBV29-1 and TRBJ1-2, the full variable domain is SAVISQKPSRDICQRGTSLTIQCQVDSQVTMMFWYRQQPGQSLTLIATANQGSEATYESGFVIDKFPISRPNLTFSTLTVSNMSPEDSSIYLCSVDPPSYGYTFGSGTRLTVV.